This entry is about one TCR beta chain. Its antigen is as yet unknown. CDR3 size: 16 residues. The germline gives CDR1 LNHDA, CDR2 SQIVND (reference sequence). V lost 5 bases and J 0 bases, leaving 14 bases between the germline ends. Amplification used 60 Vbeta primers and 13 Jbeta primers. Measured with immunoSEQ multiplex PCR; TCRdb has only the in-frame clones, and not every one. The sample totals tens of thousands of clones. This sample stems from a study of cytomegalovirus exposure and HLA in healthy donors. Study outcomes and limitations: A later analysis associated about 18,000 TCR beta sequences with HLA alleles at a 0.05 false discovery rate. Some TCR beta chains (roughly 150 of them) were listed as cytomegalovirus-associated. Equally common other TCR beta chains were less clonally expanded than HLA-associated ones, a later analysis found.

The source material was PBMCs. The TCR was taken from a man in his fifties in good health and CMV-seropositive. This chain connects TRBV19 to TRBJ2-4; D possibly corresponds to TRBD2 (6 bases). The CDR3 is CASSLDSGVAKNIQYF. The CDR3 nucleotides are TGTGCCAGTAGTTTGGATAGCGGAGTAGCCAAAAACATTCAGTACTTC.